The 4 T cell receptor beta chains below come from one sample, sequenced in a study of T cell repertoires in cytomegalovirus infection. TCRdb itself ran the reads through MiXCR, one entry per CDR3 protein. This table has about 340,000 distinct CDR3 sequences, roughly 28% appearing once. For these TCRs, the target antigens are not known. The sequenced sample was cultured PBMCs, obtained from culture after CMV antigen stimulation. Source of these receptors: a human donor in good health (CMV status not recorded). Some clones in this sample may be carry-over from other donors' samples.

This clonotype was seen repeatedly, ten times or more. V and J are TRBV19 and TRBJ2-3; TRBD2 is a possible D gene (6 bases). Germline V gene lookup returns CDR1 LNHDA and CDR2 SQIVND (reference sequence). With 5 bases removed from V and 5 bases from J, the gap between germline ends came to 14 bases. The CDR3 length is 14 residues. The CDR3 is CASSQTSRGDTQYF. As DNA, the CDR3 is TGTGCCAGTAGTCAGACTAGTCGAGGAGATACGCAGTATTTT. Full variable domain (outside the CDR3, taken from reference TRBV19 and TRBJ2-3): DGGITQSPKYLFRKEGQNVTLSCEQNLNHDAMYWYRQDPGQGLRLIYYSQIVNDFQKGDIAEGYSVSREKKESFPLTVTSAQKNPTAFYLCASSQTSRGDTQYFGPGTRLTVL.

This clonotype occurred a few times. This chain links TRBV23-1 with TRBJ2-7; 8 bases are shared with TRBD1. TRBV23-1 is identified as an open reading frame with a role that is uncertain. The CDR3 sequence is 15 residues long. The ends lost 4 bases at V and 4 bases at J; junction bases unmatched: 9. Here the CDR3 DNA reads TGCGCCAGCAGTCGCGGGACAGGTGGAGATTACGAGCAGTACTTC. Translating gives CASSRGTGGDYEQYF.

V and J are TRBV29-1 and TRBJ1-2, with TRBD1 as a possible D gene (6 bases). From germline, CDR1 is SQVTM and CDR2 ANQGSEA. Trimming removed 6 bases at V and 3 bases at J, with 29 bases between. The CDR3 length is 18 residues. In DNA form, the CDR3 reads TGCAGCGTCGTGTACTTAGACAGGACCCAACGGCCGGACTATGGCTACACCTTC. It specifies CSVVYLDRTQRPDYGYTF.

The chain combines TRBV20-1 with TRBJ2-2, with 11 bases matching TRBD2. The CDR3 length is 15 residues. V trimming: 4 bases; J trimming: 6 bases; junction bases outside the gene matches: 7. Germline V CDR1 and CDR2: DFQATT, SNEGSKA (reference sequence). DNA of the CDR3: TGCAGTGCTATTACTAGCGGGAGTGCGTCCGGGGAGCTGTTTTTT. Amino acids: CSAITSGSASGELFF.